What follows describes a single TCR beta chain. The clone's antigen remains unknown. Base-call qualities are not available, and no considerably larger clone is one nucleotide away. Via the germline V gene (reference sequence), CDR1 is SGHKS and CDR2 YYEKEE. Ends trimmed: V by 5 bases, J by 1 base; bases unmatched to a gene: 11. CDR3 length: 17 amino acids, cysteine to phenylalanine. Of the read, only the CDR3 DNA is kept; its 51 bases are in frame from base 1. These data belong to a study of cytomegalovirus exposure and HLA in healthy donors (dated 2017 in TCRdb). Context from the whole study: According to an earlier analysis of 550 to 750 of the donors, about 179 million T cells yielded some 110 million unique TCR beta sequences and around 300 Gb of sequence data. An early release that covered about 600 HLA-typed donors contained around 300 gigabases of sequencing data and some 87 million unique TCR sequences. Among the roughly 410 genotyped donors, approximately 81% belonged to the genetic ancestry cluster associated with self-reported Caucasian donors. The study aimed to test whether signatures of past pathogen exposure could be identified by cataloging public T cell receptors. The T cell repertoires of roughly 660 subjects were profiled by immunosequencing and related to cytomegalovirus serostatus. Along with the roughly 710-subject first cohort, a separate validation cohort of about 110 different subjects was used. To predict cytomegalovirus infection status, the study brought together high-throughput TCR immunosequencing, statistical association of individual TCRs with disease status, and machine learning. A later analysis re-analyzed previously published TCR beta repertoires from 500 to 700 donors and added high-resolution HLA genotyping to study TCR occurrence patterns. Rather than using new phenotypic data, the later analysis identified candidate immune exposures from TCR beta sequences and from how often those sequences occurred across donors. To decide whether each TCR beta V gene segment behaved as functional or pseudogenic, an earlier analysis of 587 of the donors relied on high-throughput TCR beta sequencing. Donor age, sex, ethnicity and CMV serostatus were compiled together with the repertoire data. Genome-wide SNP genotypes for about three fifths of the 666 donors were used in a later genetic analysis, which treated that subset as a discovery cohort. All discovery cohort repertoires had been generated on a single sequencing platform. Both class I and class II loci were covered by HLA typing, at four-digit resolution. The number of donors typed differed by locus, with about 629-640 for A, B, C, DRB1 and DQB1, over 500 for DQA1, 600 to 610 for DPA1, and over 400 for DPB1. Several DR-DQ haplotypes were handled as single units for association and clustering, since linkage in the cohort was strong. On average, around 230,000 unique TCR beta nucleotide sequences were sequenced per donor among roughly 430 genotyped donors of the cohort, with roughly 19% of those sequences being non-productive. General study outcomes and caveats: Sequencing depth was assumed to be roughly uniform across donors in the presence/absence analyses, though that assumption may not hold. In a later analysis, TCR association rates were found to vary across HLA loci, with the most associated TCRs seen for DRB1 alleles and the fewest for HLA-C alleles. Because HLA typing was missing for some donors at each locus, association tests included only the typed subset. The authors suggested that the approach could potentially be generalized to other disease states and immunological phenotypes. The cohort was sequenced for TCR beta chains only, and without alpha or paired-chain data the features that could be detected were limited. Across donors, most TCR sequences were observed very rarely, whereas some public TCRs were present in many individuals. In a later analysis, HLA-associated TCR beta chains were found to be more clonally expanded and to have lower generation probabilities than equally common non-associated chains. An association between a missense DCLRE1C variant and V-gene and J-gene trimming of TCR beta chains was found in a later genetic analysis and replicated in an independent cohort. According to a later analysis, most CMV-associated TCR beta chains appeared to be HLA-restricted, and the HLA associations seemed to be driven largely by CMV exposure. CMV serostatus was the only immune exposure information available for the cohort. In both the original and validation cohorts, the classifier was reported to diagnose cytomegalovirus status with high specificity and sensitivity. In a later analysis, over 15,000 TCR beta sequences were associated with specific HLA alleles at a false discovery rate of 0.05. In vitro tests confirmed that a few of the cytomegalovirus-associated TCR beta chains recognize cytomegalovirus antigens. Compared with the approximately 710-donor mean, donors in an Asian-associated ancestry cluster had fewer N-insertions in productive TCRs, according to a later genetic analysis. A cluster of highly shared sequence variants was judged likely to be a technical artifact of the sequencing pipeline. A total of 150 to 200 TCR beta chains were listed by the study as associated with cytomegalovirus. Approximately 16 rarely observed V segments, including chromosome 9 orphons, were excluded from the earlier analysis of a few hundred of the donors because counts were too low. A further reported finding was that TCR beta sequences accurately predicted the HLA-A and HLA-B alleles for most subjects in the first cohort. Linkage disequilibrium might explain the correlated functional status among segregating V segments, but an unknown experimental factor could not be excluded. When HLA alleles, especially DR and DQ, strongly co-occurred, attributing TCR associations to individual alleles was difficult. Some IMGT-functional V segments, including TRBV6-2 and TRBV6-3, could not be told apart with the 87-base-pair reads, so those segments were excluded. An earlier analysis of around 540 of the donors showed that most TCR beta V segments appeared in productive rearrangements either about 90% or about 30% of the time, which broadly matched IMGT annotations. According to a later analysis, parvovirus B19, influenza, CMV and Epstein-Barr virus appeared linked to several top co-occurrence clusters.

Libraries were made using the immunoSEQ multiplex PCR assay. For the multiplex PCR, a mixture combining 60 forward primers for TCR Vbeta segments and 13 reverse primers for TCR Jbeta segments was used. A multiplex PCR assay on genomic DNA amplified the CDR3 region of rearranged TCR beta genes. On the Illumina HiSeq System, the amplified TCR beta libraries were sequenced as 87-base-pair reads. The authors' pipeline ran thus. Across the 500 to 750 repertoires, a later analysis counted 80 million or so unique TCR beta chains, around 11 million of which were shared by at least two donors. To remove PCR and sequencing errors, raw reads were error-corrected and collapsed into unique sequences using a nearest-neighbor algorithm that merged closely related sequences. CDR3 sequences were aligned to IMGT reference sequences to assign V, D and J gene segments. Each retained sequence needed at least a six-nucleotide match to both a V gene segment and a J gene segment. Rearrangements were called productive when the CDR3 lacked stop codons and stayed in frame with V and J; all others were non-productive. Following IMGT convention, CDR3 was defined as the stretch from the second conserved V-encoded cysteine to the conserved J-encoded phenylalanine. Sequences without an unambiguous match to a single V gene segment were excluded from the earlier analysis of 450 to 750 of the donors. An earlier analysis of a few hundred of the donors classified V segments as functional when productive rearrangements were above 56.7% and as segregating when the standard deviation between donors was above 5%. A statistical classification framework was built for diagnosing cytomegalovirus status from the catalog of TCR beta chain sequences. In a later analysis, TCR nucleotide sequences were compared against IMGT/GENE-DB human TR gene sequences so that V and J genes could be assigned. A later analysis assigned CDR3 sequences and most-parsimonious VDJ recombination scenarios with the TCRdist pipeline. A later analysis defined each TCR beta chain by its CDR3 amino acid sequence plus V-gene family, and excluded reads lacking a unique V-gene family. In a later analysis, fewer than 650 highly shared, low-generation-probability nucleotide sequences were removed to address suspected cross-contamination and a sequencing artifact. In a later analysis, a clonal expansion index for each public chain was calculated from normalized within-repertoire ranks of inferred template counts. In a later analysis, generation probabilities were computed using a VDJ recombination model fitted to out-of-frame rearrangements, and the results were checked against IGoR. In a later analysis, hypergeometric tests were used to score TCR-TCR, TCR-HLA and TCR-CMV co-occurrence, with a repertoire-size bias correction applied to TCR pairs. A later analysis estimated false discovery rates by permuting HLA or CMV assignments 20 times. In a later analysis, co-occurring TCRs were grouped with DBSCAN, and TCRdist sequence similarity was added when clustering was performed within HLA-allele-positive subsets. For co-occurrence clustering, repertoires with fewer than 30,000 or more than 120,000 public chains were excluded, along with a handful of repertoires with anomalous nucleotide sharing. TCRdb stores this immuneACCESS table with in-frame sequences only. Part of the clones is absent; in the studies checked, under half of the shortfall reflects unresolved V genes, and no reason is known for the rest. V and J calls and clone size follow that table, whereas D and trimming were derived from the DNA. The sample table holds some 120,000 clones, of which 72% were seen once. The ten top clones hold around 4% of the sample.

The cohort comprised some 680 healthy bone marrow donors. Cohort members were all nominally healthy when sampled, although unrecorded immune exposures were likely present. The donor tested CMV seronegative, placing the donor among the 300 to 450 seronegative members of the cohort. Every donor gave a peripheral blood sample, and the peripheral blood mononuclear cells from that sample were used for TCR beta sequencing. Genomic DNA extraction from the blood cell samples was performed with the Qiagen DNeasy Blood Extraction Kit. The chain links TRBV5-5 with TRBJ2-2; a stretch of 7 junction bases matches TRBD1. Sequenced material: PBMCs. This sequence originates from a man in his thirties or forties in good health and CMV-seronegative. The nucleotide sequence is TGTGCCAGCAGTACTAATACAGGGGCCGTGAACACCGGGGAGCTGTTTTTT. It translates as CASSTNTGAVNTGELFF.